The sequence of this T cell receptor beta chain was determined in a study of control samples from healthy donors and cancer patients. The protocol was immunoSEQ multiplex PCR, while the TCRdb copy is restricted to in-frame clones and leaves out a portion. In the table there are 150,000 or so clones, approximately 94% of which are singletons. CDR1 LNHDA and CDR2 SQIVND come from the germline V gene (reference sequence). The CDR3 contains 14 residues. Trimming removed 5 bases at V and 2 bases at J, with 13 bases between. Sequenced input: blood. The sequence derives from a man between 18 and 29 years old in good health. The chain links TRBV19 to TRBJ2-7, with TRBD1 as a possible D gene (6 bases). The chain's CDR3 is CASSRQGTTYEQYF. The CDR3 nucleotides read TGTGCCAGTAGTCGGCAGGGGACGACCTACGAGCAGTACTTC.